The next 28 T cell receptor beta chains were all read from a single sample in a study of cytomegalovirus exposure and HLA in healthy donors. The PCR contained 60 Vbeta and 13 Jbeta primers. Method: immunoSEQ multiplex PCR; TCRdb's copy keeps in-frame clones and lacks some. This table holds roughly 200,000 clones, about 86% found once. The sample was PBMCs. These receptor sequences come from a woman aged 25 to 39 in good health and CMV-seronegative.

The rearrangement joins TRBV2 to TRBJ2-3, with 9 bases fitting TRBD2. The CDR3 covers 14 residues. Germline V gives CDR1 SNHLY, CDR2 FYNNEI. J lost 6 bases, V lost 5 bases, and 6 bases had no gene match. CDR3 in DNA: TGTGCCAGCAGTCCGGGACTAGCTTCCGATACGCAGTATTTT. It yields the protein CASSPGLASDTQYF.

This clone was seen only a few times. In the same sample, other DNA sequences code for this CDR3. The rearrangement links TRBV7-9 to TRBJ1-1; unclear D gene. The V gene's germline CDR1 is SEHNR and CDR2 FQNEAQ (reference sequence). V lost 1 base to trimming and J lost 4 bases, with 4 bases between them. The CDR3 length is 12 residues. The CDR3 here is CASSLGLTEAFF. As DNA, the CDR3 is TGTGCCAGCAGCTTAGGACTCACTGAAGCTTTCTTT.

V usage is TRBV7-9 and J usage is TRBJ2-7; TRBD1 agrees at 8 bases. Germline values: CDR1 SEHNR, CDR2 FQNEAQ (reference sequence). The CDR3 sequence is 15 residues long. The trim removed 1 base at V and 5 bases at J, leaving 7 bases unmatched. CDR3 nucleotides: TGTGCCAGCAGCTTAGGGGACAGGACATACGACGAGCAGTACTTC. As protein: CASSLGDRTYDEQYF.

The chain carries TRBV6-5 and TRBJ1-1; possible D gene TRBD1, 6 bases. The CDR3 extends over 14 amino acids. Trimming removed 8 bases from V and 6 bases from J, with 19 bases in between. Germline CDR1 reads MNHEY; CDR2 reads SVGAGI. The CDR3 coding sequence is TGTGCCAGCGGCCCACAGGGTAGATGGTCTGAAGCTTTCTTT. It is translated as CASGPQGRWSEAFF.

The chain uses TRBV6-1 and TRBJ2-1, with 10 positions matching TRBD2. Losses at the gene ends were 3 bases for V and 6 bases for J; bases not matched to a gene: 5. Germline V gene sequence: CDR1 MNHNS, CDR2 SASEGT. The CDR3 is 15 residues long. In DNA form, the CDR3 reads TGTGCCAGCAGTGAGTCACTAGCGGGGACCAATGAGCAGTTCTTC. It specifies CASSESLAGTNEQFF.

The gene calls are TRBV10-2 and TRBJ2-7; 8 bases align to TRBD2. Germline CDR1 and CDR2: WSHSY and SAAADI. V was pared by 2 bases and J by 0 bases, with 3 bases of the junction left unmatched. The CDR3 has 15 amino acids. CDR3 sequence reads: CASSEMGLVSYEQYF. The CDR3 region has the DNA TGCGCCAGCAGTGAGATGGGACTAGTCTCCTACGAGCAGTACTTC.

The chain is built from TRBV6-1 and TRBJ1-5; D is ambiguous. Between the trimmed V and J ends, which lost 5 bases and 4 bases, there was a span of 12 bases. The CDR3 has 14 amino acids. Germline V CDR1 and CDR2: MNHNS, SASEGT. The CDR3, as DNA: TGTGCCAGCAGTCCTGACAATTTTAATCAGCCCCAGCATTTT. Amino acid sequence: CASSPDNFNQPQHF.

This chain links TRBV19 with TRBJ1-2; TRBD1 matches at 12 bases. With V trimmed by 9 bases and J by 8 bases, 7 bases remained unmatched. This CDR3 comprises 13 residues. Germline values: CDR1 LNHDA, CDR2 SQIVND (reference sequence). CDR3 sequence (DNA): TGTGCCAGCACCGGGACAGGGGGCTTCGGCTACACCTTC. It translates to CASTGTGGFGYTF.

CDR3 nucleotides: TGTGCCAGTAGTAGAGGACAGGGGAACACCGGGGAGCTGTTTTTT. Protein: CASSRGQGNTGELFF. J is TRBJ2-2 and V is TRBV19; 8 bases line up with TRBD1. V lost 4 bases to trimming and J lost 1 base; unmatched junction nucleotides: 2. The CDR3 loop spans 15 amino acids. Germline V gene sequence: CDR1 LNHDA, CDR2 SQIVND (reference sequence).

In nucleotides, the CDR3 is TGTGCCAGCAGCCGAGGACAGGATAGCTTAGGGCCCCAGCATTTT. Encoded protein: CASSRGQDSLGPQHF. This chain links TRBV11-2 with TRBJ1-5, with 7 bases identical to TRBD1. The V and J ends lost 5 bases and 9 bases, in that order; junction bases with no gene match: 13. Germline CDR1 and CDR2: SGHAT and FQNNGV. There are 15 residues in the CDR3.

The sample holds one count of this clone. The chain links TRBV5-1 to TRBJ2-1; 7 bases match TRBD2. This CDR3 contains 14 residues. V shed 7 bases, J shed 3 bases, and the junction held 7 bases outside the gene matches. Germline-derived CDR1 and CDR2 are SGHRS and YFSETQ. The CDR3 DNA reads TGCGCCAGCTCGGGCGGGAGTCTCTACAATGAGCAGTTCTTC. Translation: CASSGGSLYNEQFF.

The chain uses TRBV10-2 and TRBJ2-2, with TRBD1 matching 12 bases. After removal of 5 bases from V and 8 bases from J, the junction contained 12 bases not matched to a gene. Germline assignment: CDR1 WSHSY and CDR2 SAAADI. The CDR3 loop spans 17 amino acids. This CDR3 is CASSQTGTGGAGGELFF. The CDR3 DNA sequence: TGCGCCAGCAGTCAAACCGGGACAGGGGGCGCGGGAGGGGAGCTGTTTTTT.

The rearrangement links TRBV9 to TRBJ1-2; 7 bases align to TRBD1. The length of the CDR3 is 13 residues. Germline loops: CDR1 SGDLS, CDR2 YYNGEE. Trimming at V came to 6 bases and at J to 2 bases, leaving 4 bases not matched to a gene. CDR3 nucleotides: TGTGCCAGCAAGGGGGCAGGGAACTATGGCTACACCTTC. Its protein product is CASKGAGNYGYTF.

The chain joins TRBV27 to TRBJ2-1, with a tentative D call TRBD1 (6 bases). The germline V gene has CDR1 MNHEY and CDR2 SMNVEV (reference sequence). This CDR3 contains 13 residues. Between the trimmed V and J ends, which lost 6 bases and 3 bases, there was a span of 9 bases. For the CDR3, the DNA is TGTGCCAGCAGCCGGGACAACTACAATGAGCAGTTCTTC. This encodes CASSRDNYNEQFF.

The chain combines TRBV28 with TRBJ1-2, with 8 nucleotides matching TRBD1. The CDR3 runs 14 residues. The ends lost 6 bases at V and 9 bases at J; junction bases unmatched: 12. Germline V gives CDR1 MDHEN, CDR2 SYDVKM. The chain's CDR3 is CASRPDRGRDRYTF. CDR3 DNA sequence: TGTGCCAGCAGACCAGACAGGGGACGTGATCGCTACACCTTC.

The chain has TRBV27 and TRBJ1-1; D remains unclear. V lost 3 bases and J lost 1, with 15 bases in between. Germline CDR1 is MNHEY and CDR2 is SMNVEV (reference sequence). The CDR3 has 16 amino acids. Here the CDR3 reads CASSFSPSTRNTEAFF. The CDR3 DNA sequence: TGTGCCAGCAGTTTTTCCCCCAGTACCCGGAACACTGAAGCTTTCTTT.

This clone was observed a handful of times. Different DNA sequences within this sample yield the same CDR3. The chain is built from TRBV7-9 and TRBJ1-1; 7 nucleotides align to TRBD1. Germline V gene data show CDR1 as SEHNR and CDR2 as FQNEAQ (reference sequence). This CDR3 has 15 residues. Germline trimming cut 2 bases from V and 0 bases from J; bases unmatched to any gene: 3. DNA for the CDR3: TGTGCCAGCAGCTTAAGTACAGGGGTGAACACTGAAGCTTTCTTT. It translates to CASSLSTGVNTEAFF. The whole variable domain, filled in from reference TRBV7-9 and TRBJ1-1, reads DTGVSQNPRHKITKRGQNVTFRCDPISEHNRLYWYRQTLGQGPEFLTYFQNEAQLEKSRLLSDRFSAERPKGSFSTLEIQRTEQGDSAMYLCASSLSTGVNTEAFFGQGTRLTVV.

The chain carries TRBV6-5 and TRBJ2-5, with a weak D call TRBD1 (5 bases). From germline, CDR1 is MNHEY and CDR2 SVGAGI. Trimming left V 8 bases short and J 0 bases short, with 10 bases between. The CDR3 consists of 13 residues. CDR3 in amino acids: CASGPTDQETQYF. In DNA, the CDR3 is TGTGCCAGCGGACCGACAGACCAAGAGACCCAGTACTTC.

This chain uses TRBV2 with TRBJ2-7, with TRBD1 matching over 8 bases. This CDR3 is built from 14 residues. The germline CDR1 and CDR2 sequences are SNHLY and FYNNEI. V dropped 3 bases and J dropped 4; count of bases not matched to a gene: 5. CDR3 nucleotides: TGTGCCAGCAGTGATCAGGGGGCATGGTACGAGCAGTACTTC. The encoded protein is CASSDQGAWYEQYF.

The chain carries TRBV11-2 and TRBJ1-5; TRBD1 agrees at 7 bases. The CDR3 is made up of 15 amino acids. V shed 2 bases, J shed 2 bases, and the junction held 3 bases outside the gene matches. From germline, CDR1 is SGHAT and CDR2 FQNNGV. The chain's CDR3 is CASSLNRGGNQPQHF. As DNA, the CDR3 is TGTGCCAGCAGCTTAAACAGGGGAGGCAATCAGCCCCAGCATTTT.

This chain joins TRBV11-3 and TRBJ2-2, with 9 bases fitting TRBD2. This CDR3 has 17 amino acids. The germline V gene has CDR1 SGHNT and CDR2 YENEEA. Unmatched junction bases numbered 8, after V lost 3 bases and J lost 3 bases. The CDR3 reads CASSFRASGRYTGELFF. CDR3 nucleotides: TGTGCCAGCAGCTTTCGTGCGAGCGGGAGGTACACCGGGGAGCTGTTTTTT.

The chain combines TRBV14 with TRBJ2-1; TRBD1 matches at 7 bases. After removal of 5 bases from V and 2 bases from J, the junction contained 6 bases not matched to a gene. The CDR3 has 15 residues. The V gene's germline CDR1 is SGHDN and CDR2 FVKESK. In nucleotides, the CDR3 is TGTGCCAGCAGCGTTCAACAGGGGACCTACAATGAGCAGTTCTTC. It translates to CASSVQQGTYNEQFF. Full variable domain (missing parts from reference TRBV14 and TRBJ2-1): EAGVTQFPSHSVIEKGQTVTLRCDPISGHDNLYWYRRVMGKEIKFLLHFVKESKQDESGMPNNRFLAERTGGTYSTLKVQPAELEDSGVYFCASSVQQGTYNEQFFGPGTRLTVL.

There are a few counts of this clone. The V gene is TRBV27, the J gene TRBJ2-7; TRBD1 agrees at 9 bases. The CDR3 is made up of 15 amino acids. Germline values: CDR1 MNHEY, CDR2 SMNVEV (reference sequence). The V gene end was trimmed by 4 bases and the J gene end by 6 bases; junction bases not matched to a gene: 10. In nucleotides, the CDR3 is TGTGCCAGCAGTTGGCCCGGACAGGGGATCTTCGAGCAGTACTTC. Protein product: CASSWPGQGIFEQYF.

V and J are TRBV7-3 and TRBJ2-5, with 7 bases that match TRBD2. Germline V gives CDR1 SGHTA, CDR2 FQGTGA. The CDR3 covers 15 residues. The V gene end was trimmed by 5 bases and the J gene end by 5 bases; junction bases not matched to a gene: 11. CDR3 sequence: CASSRASGPGETQYF. In DNA, the CDR3 is TGTGCCAGCAGCCGGGCTAGCGGACCGGGGGAGACCCAGTACTTC. The variable domain in full, with the rest retrieved from reference TRBV7-3 and TRBJ2-5, is GAGVSQTPSNKVTEKGKYVELRCDPISGHTALYWYRQSLGQGPEFLIYFQGTGAADDSGLPNDRFFAVRPEGSVSTLKIQRTERGDSAVYLCASSRASGPGETQYFGPGTRLLVL.

This clone was detected only a few times. The rearrangement joins TRBV11-3 to TRBJ1-1, with 8 bases that match TRBD1. The CDR3 spans 13 residues. The trim removed 4 bases at V and 3 bases at J, leaving 1 base unmatched. Per the germline V gene, CDR1 is SGHNT and CDR2 is YENEEA. Here the CDR3 reads CASSWTGYTEAFF. The CDR3 nucleotides are TGTGCCAGCAGCTGGACAGGGTACACTGAAGCTTTCTTT.

This chain uses TRBV4-1 with TRBJ2-3, with TRBD2 matching 11 bases. Germline loops: CDR1 MGHRA, CDR2 YSYEKL. Trimming at V came to 5 bases and at J to 5 bases, leaving 15 bases not matched to a gene. The CDR3 runs 18 residues. The CDR3 loop reads CASSLGSGRAIFEDTQYF. The CDR3 coding sequence is TGCGCCAGCAGCTTGGGTAGCGGGAGGGCCATTTTTGAAGATACGCAGTATTTT.

The CDR3 reads CASSLRAGDYEQYF. CDR3 bases: TGTGCCAGCAGCTTAAGGGCGGGAGACTACGAGCAGTACTTC. The rearrangement joins TRBV11-2 to TRBJ2-7, with 7 bases identical to TRBD2. This CDR3 has 14 amino acids. Per the germline V gene, CDR1 is SGHAT and CDR2 is FQNNGV. J lost 3 bases, V lost 2 bases, and 4 bases had no gene match.

V and J are TRBV6-1 and TRBJ2-3; 14 bases are a match to TRBD2. Germline V CDR1 and CDR2: MNHNS, SASEGT. Germline trimming cut 4 bases from V and 3 bases from J; bases unmatched to any gene: 0. This CDR3 comprises 15 residues. In DNA, the CDR3 is TGTGCCAGCAGTGGACTAGCGGGAGGGACAGATACGCAGTATTTT. It specifies CASSGLAGGTDTQYF.